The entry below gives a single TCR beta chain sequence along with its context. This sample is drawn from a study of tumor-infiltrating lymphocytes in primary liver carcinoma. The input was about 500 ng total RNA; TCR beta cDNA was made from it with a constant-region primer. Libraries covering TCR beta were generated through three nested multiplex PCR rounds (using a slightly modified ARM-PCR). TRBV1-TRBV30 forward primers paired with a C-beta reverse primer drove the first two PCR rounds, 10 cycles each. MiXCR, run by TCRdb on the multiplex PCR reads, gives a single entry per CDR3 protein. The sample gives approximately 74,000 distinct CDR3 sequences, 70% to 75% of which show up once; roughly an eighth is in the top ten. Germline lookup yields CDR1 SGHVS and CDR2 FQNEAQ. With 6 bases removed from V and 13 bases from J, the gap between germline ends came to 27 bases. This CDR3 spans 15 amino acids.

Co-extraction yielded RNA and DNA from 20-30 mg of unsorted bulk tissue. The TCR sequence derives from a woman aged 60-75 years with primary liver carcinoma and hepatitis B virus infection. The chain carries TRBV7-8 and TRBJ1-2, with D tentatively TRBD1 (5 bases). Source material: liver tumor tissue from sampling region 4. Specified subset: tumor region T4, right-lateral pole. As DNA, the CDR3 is TGTGCCAGCAGTGTAGAGGCGCGTTCGGGACTCCGGTTCACCTTC. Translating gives CASSVEARSGLRFTF.